The 22 T cell receptor beta chains presented below share a single source sample, sequenced in a study of shared clonotypes between healthy human individuals. CD45RO negativity and positive selection for CCR7 defined naive CD8 cells, a population that excluded terminally differentiated effector memory CD45RA+ cells. Only in-frame clones appear in the TCRdb table, and some are missing; sequencing was by immunoSEQ multiplex PCR. The table lists 750,000 to 1,000,000 clones, 80% to 95% of them singletons. Material: naive CD8+ T cells sorted from blood. Receptors originate from a man aged 25 to 40 in good health.

The genes are TRBV28 and TRBJ1-2; D is undetermined. V shed 4 bases and J shed 4 bases, with 10 bases lying between them. Germline V gene sequence: CDR1 MDHEN, CDR2 SYDVKM. The CDR3 has 13 amino acids. CDR3 coding DNA: TGTGCCAGCAGTTCTACACTTACCTATGGCTACACCTTC. It yields the protein CASSSTLTYGYTF.

This chain links TRBV12-5 with TRBJ2-1; possibly TRBD1 for D (5 bases). The CDR3 has 15 amino acids. Looked up from germline, CDR1 is LGHNT and CDR2 is FRNRAP. Between the trimmed V and J ends, which lost 6 bases and 3 bases, there was a span of 15 bases. DNA for the CDR3: TGTGCTAGTGGGTTAGGGGCATCAAGCTACAATGAGCAGTTCTTC. Translated: CASGLGASSYNEQFF.

This sequence joins TRBV9 and TRBJ2-2; unclear D gene. V lost 4 bases to trimming and J lost 6 bases, with 7 bases between them. Germline CDR1 reads SGDLS; CDR2 reads YYNGEE. The CDR3 is 12 amino acids. CDR3 DNA sequence: TGTGCCAGCAGCCCTGGGGCCGGGGAGCTGTTTTTT. Translating it yields CASSPGAGELFF.

The chain uses TRBV11-3 and TRBJ2-1; 8 nucleotides agree with TRBD1. The CDR3 runs to 15 residues. In germline, CDR1 is SGHNT, CDR2 YENEEA. J gave up 8 bases and V 5 bases, and 11 bases lay outside the gene matches. Here the CDR3 DNA reads TGTGCCAGCAGCCCCGAATACAGGGGGTGGGATGAGCAGTTCTTC. Translation gives CASSPEYRGWDEQFF.

The V call is TRBV5-1, the J call TRBJ1-2, with unresolved D. Germline loops: CDR1 SGHRS, CDR2 YFSETQ. V was pared by 0 bases and J by 4 bases, with 13 bases between. The CDR3 is made up of 15 amino acids. The CDR3 sequence: CASSLGTGWIYGYTF. For the CDR3, the DNA is TGCGCCAGCAGCTTGGGTACGGGTTGGATCTATGGCTACACCTTC.

This chain joins TRBV29-1 and TRBJ1-4, with D unresolved. Per germline, CDR1 SQVTM and CDR2 ANQGSEA. V gave up 2 bases and J gave up 6 bases, with 4 bases separating them. The CDR3 totals 11 residues. As DNA, the CDR3 is TGCAGCGTTGAAACCGATGAAAAACTGTTTTTT. Translated, it gives CSVETDEKLFF.

V usage is TRBV4-1 and J usage is TRBJ1-1; a possible D gene is TRBD1 (5 bases). V lost 1 base to trimming and J lost 4 bases, with 13 bases between them. The CDR3 sequence is 15 residues long. In germline, CDR1 is MGHRA, CDR2 YSYEKL. The CDR3 region is CASSQVLGESTEAFF. The CDR3 DNA reads as TGCGCCAGCAGCCAAGTTTTAGGGGAGAGCACTGAAGCTTTCTTT.

The gene calls are TRBV18 and TRBJ2-5; D remains unclear. CDR3 length equals 13 residues. Per the germline V gene, CDR1 is KGHSH and CDR2 is LQKENI. The V gene lost 3 bases and the J gene lost 5 bases, with 10 bases spanning the gap. This chain's CDR3 is CASSPGRRETQYF. CDR3 nucleotide sequence: TGTGCCAGCTCACCCGGGCGTCGGGAGACCCAGTACTTC.

The chain combines TRBV27 with TRBJ2-7, with TRBD1 matching 8 bases. Germline V gives CDR1 MNHEY, CDR2 SMNVEV (reference sequence). The junction had 10 bases not matched to a gene; V was cut back by 6 bases and J by 12 bases. The CDR3 has 12 amino acids. This chain's CDR3 is CASSLDRVILYF. The CDR3 nucleotides read TGTGCCAGCAGCCTGGACAGGGTCATTCTGTACTTC.

As for this clone: This specimen includes other DNA sequences encoding the same CDR3. The rearrangement joins TRBV6-5 to TRBJ2-7; D ambiguous. V gave up 5 bases and J gave up 1 base, with 3 bases separating them. The CDR3 is made up of 11 amino acids. Germline values: CDR1 MNHEY, CDR2 SVGAGI. CDR3 protein: CASSPSYEQYF. The DNA of the CDR3 is TGTGCCAGCAGTCCGTCCTACGAGCAGTACTTC.

The rearrangement joins TRBV9 to TRBJ1-1; D is perhaps TRBD1 (5 bases). This CDR3 contains 16 residues. Germline loops: CDR1 SGDLS, CDR2 YYNGEE. V lost 0 bases and J lost 2, with 14 bases in between. CDR3 nucleotides: TGTGCCAGCAGCGTAGGTACGGCAGGGAGTAACACTGAAGCTTTCTTT. This translates into CASSVGTAGSNTEAFF. The complete variable domain, with remaining parts taken from reference TRBV9 and TRBJ1-1, reads DSGVTQTPKHLITATGQRVTLRCSPRSGDLSVYWYQQSLDQGLQFLIQYYNGEERAKGNILERFSAQQFPDLHSELNLSSLELGDSALYFCASSVGTAGSNTEAFFGQGTRLTVV.

As to this clone: Other DNA sequences in this sample translate to the same CDR3. The chain has TRBV9 and TRBJ2-1; 10 nucleotides agree with TRBD2. Germline V CDR1 and CDR2: SGDLS, YYNGEE. J lost 6 bases, V lost 0 bases, and 3 bases had no gene match. The CDR3 runs 15 residues. The CDR3: CASSVGSGRGNEQFF. Written as DNA, the CDR3 is TGTGCCAGCAGCGTAGGAAGCGGGAGGGGCAATGAGCAGTTCTTC.

The chain is built from TRBV14 and TRBJ2-1; 8 bases agree with TRBD1. The CDR3 totals 15 residues. With V trimmed by 1 base and J by 2 bases, 1 base remained unmatched. The V gene's germline CDR1 is SGHDN and CDR2 FVKESK. This CDR3 reads CASSQAQGAYNEQFF. CDR3 DNA: TGTGCCAGCAGCCAAGCACAGGGGGCCTACAATGAGCAGTTCTTC.

The V call is TRBV4-1, the J call TRBJ2-1, with 11 bases aligning to TRBD2. Germline loops: CDR1 MGHRA, CDR2 YSYEKL. The CDR3 extends over 16 amino acids. V dropped 5 bases and J dropped 8; count of bases not matched to a gene: 11. In nucleotides, the CDR3 is TGCGCCAGCAGCGAGAGACTAGCGGGGACGGGACATGAGCAGTTCTTC. It specifies CASSERLAGTGHEQFF.

Regarding this clone: At the DNA level, this CDR3 is encoded by other sequences in the same sample as well. This chain joins TRBV7-9 and TRBJ2-7; D may be TRBD2 (5 bases). This CDR3 is built from 12 residues. CDR1 is SEHNR, CDR2 FQNEAQ, per germline (reference sequence). V lost 8 bases and J lost 3, with 11 bases in between. The CDR3 loop reads CASRREGYEQYF. The CDR3, as DNA: TGTGCCAGCCGACGGGAAGGCTACGAGCAGTACTTC.

V usage is TRBV6-6 and J usage is TRBJ1-1; TRBD1 agrees at 9 bases. V trimming: 6 bases; J trimming: 6 bases; junction bases outside the gene matches: 5. Germline V lookup: CDR1 MNHNY, CDR2 SVGAGI (reference sequence). The CDR3 is 13 residues long. DNA of the CDR3: TGTGCCAGCAGGCCTACAGGGGGCTCTGAAGCTTTCTTT. Its protein product is CASRPTGGSEAFF.

This chain joins TRBV11-1 and TRBJ2-7, with D possibly matching TRBD2 (6 bases). CDR1 is SGHAT and CDR2 is FQDESV in the germline V gene (reference sequence). V was pared by 1 base and J by 3 bases, with 13 bases between. CDR3 length: 15 residues. CDR3 sequence (DNA): TGTGCCAGCAGCTTAGTGGGCGGGAAGAGCTACGAGCAGTACTTC. Its protein product is CASSLVGGKSYEQYF.

J is TRBJ2-5 and V is TRBV7-9; D is perhaps TRBD2 (6 bases). Germline V gene lookup returns CDR1 SEHNR and CDR2 FQNEAQ (reference sequence). The CDR3 extends over 15 amino acids. V lost 1 base and J lost 2, with 11 bases in between. Here the CDR3 DNA reads TGTGCCAGCAGCTTAGAGGTTAGCGGACAAGAGACCCAGTACTTC. Protein product: CASSLEVSGQETQYF.

This chain joins TRBV5-1 and TRBJ1-2, with TRBD1 identical over 8 bases. Trimming at V came to 4 bases and at J to 2 bases, leaving 16 bases not matched to a gene. Germline V gene sequence: CDR1 SGHRS, CDR2 YFSETQ. CDR3 length: 18 amino acids. The CDR3 DNA is TGCGCCAGCAGCCTCCTCCGGGACAGGCTCTCCCTAAACTATGGCTACACCTTC. Protein sequence: CASSLLRDRLSLNYGYTF.

V gene TRBV7-9 combines with J gene TRBJ2-7; D is possibly TRBD1 or TRBD2 (5 bases each). V shed 4 bases and J shed 3 bases, with 16 bases lying between them. Germline V gives CDR1 SEHNR, CDR2 FQNEAQ (reference sequence). CDR3 size: 15 residues. Written as DNA, the CDR3 is TGTGCCAGCAGCTCCGTGGGGCGTGGGGGCTACGAGCAGTACTTC. It translates to CASSSVGRGGYEQYF.

The chain employs TRBV28 and TRBJ2-7; 8 bases line up with TRBD2. The CDR3 has 16 amino acids. Losses at the gene ends were 2 bases for V and 5 bases for J; bases not matched to a gene: 11. The germline CDR1 and CDR2 sequences are MDHEN and SYDVKM. The CDR3 loop reads CASSLLPGLVQDEQYF. CDR3 sequence (DNA): TGTGCCAGCAGTTTACTCCCGGGACTAGTACAAGACGAGCAGTACTTC. The variable domain in full, with the rest retrieved from reference TRBV28 and TRBJ2-7, is DVKVTQSSRYLVKRTGEKVFLECVQDMDHENMFWYRQDPGLGLRLIYFSYDVKMKEKGDIPEGYSVSREKKERFSLILESASTNQTSMYLCASSLLPGLVQDEQYFGPGTRLTVT.

This clone came up a few times. A much bigger clone sits one base away, suggesting this may be a read error. This specimen includes other DNA sequences encoding the same CDR3. The J gene is TRBJ2-3, the V gene TRBV5-1, with D unresolved. CDR3 size: 11 residues. V was cut by 2 bases and J by 2 bases, with 0 bases left in between. Germline loops: CDR1 SGHRS, CDR2 YFSETQ. The CDR3 is CASSFTDTQYF. CDR3 nucleotide sequence: TGCGCCAGCAGCTTCACAGATACGCAGTATTTT.